The 19 T cell receptor beta chains presented below share a single source sample, sequenced in a study of T cells in Graves' hyperthyroidism and ophthalmopathy. RNA transcripts were the template for amplifying TCR beta CDR3 regions. The TCR CDR3 was amplified in a first-round RT-PCR using the HTBI primer set. TCRdb recomputed calls from the multiplex PCR reads with MiXCR, one row per CDR3 protein. The table includes roughly 350,000 distinct CDR3 sequences, roughly an eighth detected once. Sequenced input: blood. These receptors originate from a woman aged 40-49 years with Graves' ophthalmopathy.

This rearrangement joins TRBV5-6 to TRBJ2-3; D possibly corresponds to TRBD1 (5 bases). This CDR3 is 18 amino acids long. Trimming took 4 bases from V and 2 from J, leaving 23 bases between them. The V gene's germline CDR1 is SGHDT and CDR2 YYEEEE. The CDR3 DNA follows: TGTGCCAGCAGCCCCAGGGCAGGGTTCCCCACCACCACAGATACGCAGTATTTT. Amino acids: CASSPRAGFPTTTDTQYF.

In its sample, this clonotype was seen many times. The chain uses TRBV2 and TRBJ1-1; no firm D call. The CDR3 is 13 residues long. V lost 3 bases and J lost 7, with 12 bases in between. Germline V gene data show CDR1 as SNHLY and CDR2 as FYNNEI. In nucleotides, the CDR3 is TGTGCCAGCAGTGAGGGCTTCCCAATTGAAGCTTTCTTT. Translating gives CASSEGFPIEAFF.

This clonotype showed up many times. This sequence joins TRBV6-1 and TRBJ1-2; 8 bases are shared with TRBD1. V shed 0 bases and J 3 bases; nucleotides not matched to a gene: 9. Per the germline V gene, CDR1 is MNHNS and CDR2 is SASEGT. The CDR3 runs to 17 residues. This CDR3 reads CASSEAYGGQGHYGYTF. The CDR3 DNA reads as TGTGCCAGCAGTGAAGCCTACGGAGGACAGGGCCACTATGGCTACACCTTC.

The J gene is TRBJ2-7, the V gene TRBV5-4; 7 nucleotides match TRBD2. In germline, CDR1 is SGHNT, CDR2 YYREEE (reference sequence). Trimming removed 0 bases from V and 2 bases from J; junction bases left unmatched: 8. The CDR3 length is 16 residues. DNA for the CDR3: TGTGCCAGCAGCTTGGTCGCGGGAGCTTCCGCCTACGAGCAGTACTTC. Translated: CASSLVAGASAYEQYF.

This clonotype was counted ten times or more. The V gene is TRBV27, the J gene TRBJ1-1; D gene unclear. Deletions cut 4 bases from V and 1 base from J, with 13 bases between. The germline V gene encodes CDR1 MNHEY and CDR2 SMNVEV (reference sequence). The CDR3 totals 15 residues. CDR3: CASSSLGVSNTEAFF. The CDR3 coding sequence is TGTGCCAGCAGTTCCCTTGGAGTCTCGAACACTGAAGCTTTCTTT.

This clonotype has ten or more counts. The genes are TRBV11-2 and TRBJ2-5, with 8 bases that match TRBD2. CDR3 length: 20 amino acids. Germline V gene lookup returns CDR1 SGHAT and CDR2 FQNNGV. Losses at the gene ends were 5 bases for V and 2 bases for J; bases not matched to a gene: 22. The CDR3 nucleotides are TGTGCCAGCAGCCCAGCCCCGAGGAGCGGGAGTAAGTGGGGTCAAGAGACCCAGTACTTC. Protein: CASSPAPRSGSKWGQETQYF.

The chain links TRBV27 to TRBJ2-4; a possible D gene is TRBD2 (5 bases). CDR1 and CDR2 from the germline V gene are MNHEY and SMNVEV (reference sequence). CDR3 size: 17 residues. Between the trimmed V and J ends, which lost 3 bases and 3 bases, there was a span of 18 bases. The CDR3 bases are TGTGCCAGCAGTTTCATCGGAGAAACCGGGAACAAAAACATTCAGTACTTC. Translation gives CASSFIGETGNKNIQYF.

The CDR3 DNA reads TGTGCCAGTAGTAGGACAGGAGTTGGCTACACCTTC. This sequence encodes CASSRTGVGYTF. The chain is built from TRBV19 and TRBJ1-2; 7 bases match TRBD1. V lost 4 bases and J lost 7; bases outside the gene matches: 3. There are 12 residues in the CDR3. Germline V gene lookup returns CDR1 LNHDA and CDR2 SQIVND (reference sequence).

The V and J genes are TRBV7-9 and TRBJ2-5; 8 bases agree with TRBD2. The germline gives CDR1 SEHNR, CDR2 FQNEAQ (reference sequence). V gave up 4 bases and J gave up 0 bases; unmatched junction bases: 10. This CDR3 spans 17 amino acids. The CDR3 DNA reads as TGTGCCAGCAGCTCCCTCTGGGTAGCGGGACACCAAGAGACCCAGTACTTC. This gives the protein CASSSLWVAGHQETQYF.

This clonotype came up a few times. CDR3 protein: CASSGRALVRTEAFF. The CDR3 nucleotides are TGTGCCAGCAGTGGCCGGGCCCTGGTTCGCACTGAAGCTTTCTTT. The chain links TRBV12-3 or TRBV12-4 to TRBJ1-1; no firm D call. CDR3 length equals 15 residues. V lost 5 bases and J 4 bases, leaving 17 bases between the germline ends.

The sample holds many counts of this clonotype. V and J are TRBV2 and TRBJ2-1, with 10 bases identical to TRBD2. The CDR3 sequence is 13 residues long. The J segment lost 5 bases and the V segment lost 6 bases, leaving 1 base of the junction unmatched. CDR1 SNHLY and CDR2 FYNNEI come from the germline V gene. Here the CDR3 DNA reads TGTGCCAGCAGGGGACTAGCGAACAATGAGCAGTTCTTC. This codes for CASRGLANNEQFF. Drawing the rest from reference TRBV2 and TRBJ2-1, the complete variable domain is EPEVTQTPSHQVTQMGQEVILRCVPISNHLYFYWYRQILGQKVEFLVSFYNNEISEKSEIFDDQFSVERPDGSNFTLKIRSTKLEDSAMYFCASRGLANNEQFFGPGTRLTVL.

The chain has TRBV14 and TRBJ1-2, with 7 bases identical to TRBD1. J gave up 10 bases and V 4 bases, and 9 bases lay outside the gene matches. CDR3 length: 13 residues. Germline V gene lookup returns CDR1 SGHDN and CDR2 FVKESK. In nucleotides, the CDR3 is TGTGCCAGCAGCCCCAGCCGGGACAGCCCCTACACCTTC. It translates to CASSPSRDSPYTF.

This clonotype occurred a few times. This chain links TRBV6-2 or TRBV6-3 with TRBJ2-1, with D perhaps being TRBD1 or TRBD2 (5 bases each). The germline gives CDR1 MNHEY, CDR2 SVGEGT. The CDR3 is 15 amino acids. The germline V and J ends were trimmed by 6 bases and 1 base, with 13 bases remaining between them. CDR3: CASSVAGSSYNEQFF. The CDR3, as DNA: TGTGCCAGCAGCGTAGCAGGGAGTTCCTACAATGAGCAGTTCTTC.

This clonotype was detected ten times or more. The chain recombines TRBV19 with TRBJ2-1; 9 bases match TRBD2. The trim removed 9 bases at V and 0 bases at J, leaving 6 bases unmatched. Germline V gene sequence: CDR1 LNHDA, CDR2 SQIVND (reference sequence). The CDR3 is 15 residues long. The CDR3 nucleotides read TGTGCCAGCAGCATTAGCGGGAGCTCCTACAATGAGCAGTTCTTC. Amino acid sequence: CASSISGSSYNEQFF.

This clonotype came up a few times. At one of its ends the junction is not consistent with the germline gene, which may arise from a read error. The V call is TRBV7-9, the J call TRBJ2-5; 8 bases are shared with TRBD1. This CDR3 spans 12 amino acids. CDR1 SEHNR and CDR2 FQNEAQ come from the germline V gene (reference sequence). The CDR3 region has the DNA TGTGCCAGCAGCTCGCCCGGGACAGGATTCAACTTC. It codes for CASSSPGTGFNF. Based on the CDR3 plus reference TRBV7-9 and TRBJ2-5, the full variable domain is DTGVSQNPRHKITKRGQNVTFRCDPISEHNRLYWYRQTLGQGPEFLTYFQNEAQLEKSRLLSDRFSAERPKGSFSTLEIQRTEQGDSAMYLCASSSPGTGFNFGPGTRLLVL.

This clonotype was counted at least ten times. The V gene is TRBV3-1, the J gene TRBJ1-3; no definite D call. From germline, CDR1 is LGHDT and CDR2 YNNKEL (reference sequence). V shed 0 bases and J shed 0 bases, with 9 bases lying between them. The CDR3 has 16 amino acids. This chain's CDR3 is CASSQDPSSSGNTIYF. For the CDR3, the DNA is TGTGCCAGCAGCCAAGATCCCTCTAGCTCTGGAAACACCATATATTTT. Combining the CDR3 with reference TRBV3-1 and TRBJ1-3 gives the whole variable domain DTAVSQTPKYLVTQMGNDKSIKCEQNLGHDTMYWYKQDSKKFLKIMFSYNNKELIINETVPNRFSPKSPDKAHLNLHINSLELGDSAVYFCASSQDPSSSGNTIYFGEGSWLTVV.

This chain uses TRBV10-1 with TRBJ1-2, with D unclear. Germline V gene data show CDR1 as WNHNN and CDR2 as SYGVQD (reference sequence). CDR3 length equals 13 residues. Trimming removed 3 bases from V and 8 bases from J, with 13 bases in between. The CDR3 region is CASSDGGSGGYTF. DNA for the CDR3: TGCGCCAGCAGTGATGGAGGTAGCGGCGGCTACACCTTC.

The sample holds many counts of this clonotype. This chain joins TRBV20-1 and TRBJ2-1; no clear D gene. This CDR3 is 13 amino acids long. V lost 5 bases and J lost 10, with 18 bases in between. Germline CDR1 DFQATT, CDR2 SNEGSKA (reference sequence). The CDR3 DNA reads TGCAGTGCTTCCCCAGTTAGCTTGGTGGAGCAGTTCTTC. Its protein is CSASPVSLVEQFF.

This clonotype occurred many times. V is TRBV12-3 or TRBV12-4 and J is TRBJ1-5; D not resolved. This CDR3 spans 15 amino acids. Trimming cost V 4 bases and J 7 bases, with 17 bases left between them. DNA of the CDR3: TGTGCCAGCAGTTCAATCGGGAGCTTGGGGCAGCCCCAGCATTTT. As protein: CASSSIGSLGQPQHF.